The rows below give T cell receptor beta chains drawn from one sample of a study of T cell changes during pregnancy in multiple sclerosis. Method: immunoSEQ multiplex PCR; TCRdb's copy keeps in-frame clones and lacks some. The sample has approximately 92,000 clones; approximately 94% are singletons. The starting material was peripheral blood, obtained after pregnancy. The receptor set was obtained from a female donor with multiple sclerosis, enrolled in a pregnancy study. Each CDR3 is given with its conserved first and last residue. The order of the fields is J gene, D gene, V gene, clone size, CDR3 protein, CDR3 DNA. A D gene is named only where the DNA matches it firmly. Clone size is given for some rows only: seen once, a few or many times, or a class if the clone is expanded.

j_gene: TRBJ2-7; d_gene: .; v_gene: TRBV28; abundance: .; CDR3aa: CASSLGSPGEQYF; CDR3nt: TGTGCCAGCAGTTTGGGCTCGCCGGGGGAGCAGTACTTC
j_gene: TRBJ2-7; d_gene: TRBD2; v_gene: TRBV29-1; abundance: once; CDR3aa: CSVEIFGTSGYKYEQYF; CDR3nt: TGCAGCGTTGAGATTTTCGGGACTAGCGGGTATAAGTACGAGCAGTACTTC
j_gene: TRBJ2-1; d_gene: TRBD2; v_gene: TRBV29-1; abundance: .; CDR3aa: CSASLAGAGNEQFF; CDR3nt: TGCAGCGCCTCACTAGCGGGAGCGGGCAATGAGCAGTTCTTC
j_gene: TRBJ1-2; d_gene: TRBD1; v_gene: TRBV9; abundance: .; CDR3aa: CASSGLQGNGYTF; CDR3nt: TGTGCCAGCAGCGGACTACAGGGGAACGGCTACACCTTC
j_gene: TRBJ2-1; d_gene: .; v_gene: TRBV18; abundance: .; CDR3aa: CASPPSTLRQSEQFF; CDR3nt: TGTGCCAGCCCACCCAGTACCCTTAGACAGAGTGAGCAGTTCTTC
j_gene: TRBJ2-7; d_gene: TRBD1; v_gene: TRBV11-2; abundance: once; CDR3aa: CASSFPRGGVDRGSEQYF; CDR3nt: TGTGCCAGCAGCTTCCCACGGGGAGGGGTCGACAGGGGGTCCGAGCAGTACTTC
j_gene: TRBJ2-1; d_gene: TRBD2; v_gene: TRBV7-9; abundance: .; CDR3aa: CASSPLAGGPFNEQFF; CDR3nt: TGTGCCAGCAGCCCCTTAGCGGGAGGGCCGTTTAATGAGCAGTTCTTC
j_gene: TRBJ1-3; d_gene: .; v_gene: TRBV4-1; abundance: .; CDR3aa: CASSQGSGFRDTIYF; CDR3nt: TGCGCCAGCAGCCAAGGGTCAGGGTTTCGAGACACCATATATTTT
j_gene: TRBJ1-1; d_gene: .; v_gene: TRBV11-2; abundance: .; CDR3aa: CASSLPRVGRNTEAFF; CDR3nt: TGTGCCAGCAGCTTACCCCGGGTCGGCAGAAACACTGAAGCTTTCTTT
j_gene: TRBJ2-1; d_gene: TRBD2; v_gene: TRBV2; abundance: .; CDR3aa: CASLAGAGEQFF; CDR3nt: TGTGCCAGCCTAGCGGGAGCTGGTGAGCAGTTCTTC